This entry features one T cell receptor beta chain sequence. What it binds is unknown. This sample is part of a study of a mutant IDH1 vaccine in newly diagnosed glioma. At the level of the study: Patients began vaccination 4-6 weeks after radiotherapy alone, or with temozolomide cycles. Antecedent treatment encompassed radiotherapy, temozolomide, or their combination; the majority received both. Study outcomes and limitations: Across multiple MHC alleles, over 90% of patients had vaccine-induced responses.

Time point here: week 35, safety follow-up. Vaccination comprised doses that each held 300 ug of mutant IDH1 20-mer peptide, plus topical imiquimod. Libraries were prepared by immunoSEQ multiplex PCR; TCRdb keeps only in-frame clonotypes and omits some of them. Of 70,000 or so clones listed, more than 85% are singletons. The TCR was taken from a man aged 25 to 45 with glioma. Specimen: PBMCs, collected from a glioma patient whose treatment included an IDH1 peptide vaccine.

The CDR3 DNA reads TGTGCCACCAGCCGTACTAGCGGGGGGGCCGTGTTCATAGCAGATACGCAGTATTTT. It specifies CATSRTSGGAVFIADTQYF. The V call is TRBV15, the J call TRBJ2-3, with 13 bases fitting TRBD2. Germline trimming cut 5 bases from V and 4 bases from J; bases unmatched to any gene: 15. CDR1 is LNHNV, CDR2 YYDKDF, per germline (reference sequence). This CDR3 is 19 amino acids long.